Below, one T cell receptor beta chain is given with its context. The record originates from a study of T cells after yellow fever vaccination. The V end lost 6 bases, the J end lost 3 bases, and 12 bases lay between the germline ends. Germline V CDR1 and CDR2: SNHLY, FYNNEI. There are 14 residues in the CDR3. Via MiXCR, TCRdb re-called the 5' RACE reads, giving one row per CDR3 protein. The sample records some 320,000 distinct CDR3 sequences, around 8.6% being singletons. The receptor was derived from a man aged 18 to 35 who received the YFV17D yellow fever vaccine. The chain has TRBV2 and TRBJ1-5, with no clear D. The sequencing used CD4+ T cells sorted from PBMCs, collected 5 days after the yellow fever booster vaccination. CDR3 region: CASSGDGPNQPQHF. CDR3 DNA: TGTGCCAGCAGCGGCGACGGACCCAATCAGCCCCAGCATTTT.